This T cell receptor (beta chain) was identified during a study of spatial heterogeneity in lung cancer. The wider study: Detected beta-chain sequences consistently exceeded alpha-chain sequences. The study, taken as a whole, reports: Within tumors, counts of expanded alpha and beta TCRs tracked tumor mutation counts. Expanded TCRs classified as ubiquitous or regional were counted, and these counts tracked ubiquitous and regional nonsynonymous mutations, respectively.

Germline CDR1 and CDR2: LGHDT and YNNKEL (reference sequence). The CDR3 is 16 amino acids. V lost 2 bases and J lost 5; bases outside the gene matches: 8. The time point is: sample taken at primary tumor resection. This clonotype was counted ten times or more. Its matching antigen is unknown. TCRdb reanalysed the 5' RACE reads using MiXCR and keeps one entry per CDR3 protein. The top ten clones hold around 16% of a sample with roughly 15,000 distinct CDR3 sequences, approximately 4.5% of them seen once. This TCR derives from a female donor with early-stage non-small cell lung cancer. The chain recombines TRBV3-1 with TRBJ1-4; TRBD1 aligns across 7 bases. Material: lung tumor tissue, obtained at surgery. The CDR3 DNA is TGTGCCAGCAGCCAACCGGGACAGCTTACCAATGAAAAACTGTTTTTT. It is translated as CASSQPGQLTNEKLFF.